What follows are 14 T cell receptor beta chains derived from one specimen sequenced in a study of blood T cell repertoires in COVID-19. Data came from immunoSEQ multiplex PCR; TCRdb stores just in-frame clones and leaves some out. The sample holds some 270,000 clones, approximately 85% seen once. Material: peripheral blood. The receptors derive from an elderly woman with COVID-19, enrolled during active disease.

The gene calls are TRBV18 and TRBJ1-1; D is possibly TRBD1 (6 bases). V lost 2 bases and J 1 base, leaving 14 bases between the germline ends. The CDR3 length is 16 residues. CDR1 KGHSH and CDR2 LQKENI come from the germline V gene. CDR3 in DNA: TGTGCCAGCTCACCATTCCGAGGGGGAAAGAACACTGAAGCTTTCTTT. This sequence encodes CASSPFRGGKNTEAFF.

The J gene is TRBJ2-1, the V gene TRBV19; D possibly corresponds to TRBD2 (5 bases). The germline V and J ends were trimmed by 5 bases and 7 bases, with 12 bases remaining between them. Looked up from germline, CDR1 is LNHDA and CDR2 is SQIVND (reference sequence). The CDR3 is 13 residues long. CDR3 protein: CASSLSRGNEQFF. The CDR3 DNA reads TGTGCCAGTAGTTTATCTCGAGGGAATGAGCAGTTCTTC.

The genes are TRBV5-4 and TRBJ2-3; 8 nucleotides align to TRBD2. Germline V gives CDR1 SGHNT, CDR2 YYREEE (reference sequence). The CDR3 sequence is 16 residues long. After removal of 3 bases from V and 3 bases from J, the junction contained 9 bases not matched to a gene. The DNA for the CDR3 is TGTGCCAGCAGCTCTCCGCGGGGGGCCCAGACAGATACGCAGTATTTT. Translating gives CASSSPRGAQTDTQYF. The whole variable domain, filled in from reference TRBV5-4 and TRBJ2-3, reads ETGVTQSPTHLIKTRGQQVTLRCSSQSGHNTVSWYQQALGQGPQFIFQYYREEENGRGNFPPRFSGLQFPNYSSELNVNALELDDSALYLCASSSPRGAQTDTQYFGPGTRLTVL.

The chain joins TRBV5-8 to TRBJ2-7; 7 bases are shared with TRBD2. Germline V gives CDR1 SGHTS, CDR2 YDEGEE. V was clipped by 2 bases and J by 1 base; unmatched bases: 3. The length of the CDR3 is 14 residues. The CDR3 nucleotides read TGTGCCAGCAGCTTCGGCGGGGGTTCCTACGAGCAGTACTTC. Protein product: CASSFGGGSYEQYF.

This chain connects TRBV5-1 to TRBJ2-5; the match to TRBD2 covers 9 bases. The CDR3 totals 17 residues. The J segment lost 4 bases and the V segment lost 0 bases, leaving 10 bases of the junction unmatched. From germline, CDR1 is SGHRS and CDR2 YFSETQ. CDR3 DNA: TGCGCCAGCAGCTTGGACATGAGCGGGGGGCCCTCAGAGACCCAGTACTTC. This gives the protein CASSLDMSGGPSETQYF.

The CDR3 protein is CASSEAGSSYNEQFF. CDR3 bases: TGTGCCAGCAGTGAAGCAGGGAGCTCCTACAATGAGCAGTTCTTC. J is TRBJ2-1 and V is TRBV6-1; TRBD2 is a possible D gene (5 bases). V lost 0 bases, J lost 0 bases, and 6 bases lay in between. The length of the CDR3 is 15 residues. Germline V gene lookup returns CDR1 MNHNS and CDR2 SASEGT.

CDR3 bases: TGTGCCAGCAGCGTATCCACAGTTAGCACAGATACGCAGTATTTT. This translates into CASSVSTVSTDTQYF. The chain recombines TRBV9 with TRBJ2-3; no definite D call. CDR1 is SGDLS and CDR2 is YYNGEE in the germline V gene. This CDR3 spans 15 amino acids. Trimming cost V 1 base and J 0 bases, with 9 bases left between them.

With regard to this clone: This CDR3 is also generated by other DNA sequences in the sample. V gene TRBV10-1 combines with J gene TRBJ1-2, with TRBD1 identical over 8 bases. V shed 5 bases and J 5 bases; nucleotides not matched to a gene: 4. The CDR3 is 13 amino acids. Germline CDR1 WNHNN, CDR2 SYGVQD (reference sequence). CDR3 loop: CASSPDRAYGYTF. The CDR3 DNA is TGCGCCAGCAGTCCGGACAGGGCGTATGGCTACACCTTC.

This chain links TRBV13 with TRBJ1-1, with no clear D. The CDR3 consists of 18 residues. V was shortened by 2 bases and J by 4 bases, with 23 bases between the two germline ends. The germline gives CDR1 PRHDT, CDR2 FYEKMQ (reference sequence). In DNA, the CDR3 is TGTGCCAGCAGCTTATTCGATCCCCCCGAGAGGGCGAGCACTGAAGCTTTCTTT. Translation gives CASSLFDPPERASTEAFF. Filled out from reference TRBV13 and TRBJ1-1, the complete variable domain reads AAGVIQSPRHLIKEKRETATLKCYPIPRHDTVYWYQQGPGQDPQFLISFYEKMQSDKGSIPDRFSAQQFSDYHSELNMSSLELGDSALYFCASSLFDPPERASTEAFFGQGTRLTVV.

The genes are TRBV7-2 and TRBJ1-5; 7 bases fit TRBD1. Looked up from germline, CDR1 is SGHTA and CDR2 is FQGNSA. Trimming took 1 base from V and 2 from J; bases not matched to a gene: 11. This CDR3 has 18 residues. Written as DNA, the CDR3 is TGTGCCAGCAGCTTAGACTTGGGCAGGGGGATAGGCAATCAGCCCCAGCATTTT. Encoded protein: CASSLDLGRGIGNQPQHF.

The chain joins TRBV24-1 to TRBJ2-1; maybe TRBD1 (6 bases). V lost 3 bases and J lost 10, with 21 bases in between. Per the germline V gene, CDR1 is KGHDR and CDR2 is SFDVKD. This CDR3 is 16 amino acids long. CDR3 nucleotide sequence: TGTGCCACCAGTGATACACTGTTGGGGGCGGAAAGGGAGCAGTTCTTC. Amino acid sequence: CATSDTLLGAEREQFF.

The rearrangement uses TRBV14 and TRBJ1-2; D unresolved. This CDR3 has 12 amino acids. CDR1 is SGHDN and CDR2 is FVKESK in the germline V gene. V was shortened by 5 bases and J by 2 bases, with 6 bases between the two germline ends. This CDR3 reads CASSVLNYGYTF. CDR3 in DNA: TGTGCCAGCAGCGTACTGAACTATGGCTACACCTTC.

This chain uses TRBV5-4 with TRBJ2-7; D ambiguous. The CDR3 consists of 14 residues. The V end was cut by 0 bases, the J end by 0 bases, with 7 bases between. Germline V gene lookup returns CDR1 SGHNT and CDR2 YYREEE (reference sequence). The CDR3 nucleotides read TGTGCCAGCAGCTTGGACTGGAGCTCCTACGAGCAGTACGTC. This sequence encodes CASSLDWSSYEQYV.

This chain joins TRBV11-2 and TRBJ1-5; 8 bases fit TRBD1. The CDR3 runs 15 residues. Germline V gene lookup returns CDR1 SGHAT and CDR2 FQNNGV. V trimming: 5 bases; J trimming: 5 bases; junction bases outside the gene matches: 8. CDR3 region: CASSLGQGQYQPQHF. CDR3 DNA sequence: TGTGCCAGCAGCCTCGGACAGGGTCAATATCAGCCCCAGCATTTT.